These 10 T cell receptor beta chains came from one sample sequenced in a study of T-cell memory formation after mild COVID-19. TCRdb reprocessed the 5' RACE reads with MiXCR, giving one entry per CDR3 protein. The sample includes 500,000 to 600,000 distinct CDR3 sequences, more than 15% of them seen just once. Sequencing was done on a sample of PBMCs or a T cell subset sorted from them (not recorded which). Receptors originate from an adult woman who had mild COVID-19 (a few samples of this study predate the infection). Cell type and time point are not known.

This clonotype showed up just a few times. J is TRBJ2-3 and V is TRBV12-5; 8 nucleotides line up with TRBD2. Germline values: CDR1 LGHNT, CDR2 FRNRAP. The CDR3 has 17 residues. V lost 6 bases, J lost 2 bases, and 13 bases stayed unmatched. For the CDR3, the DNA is TGTGCTAGTGGCCGCCAGAAGACTAGCGAAGCCACAGATACGCAGTATTTT. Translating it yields CASGRQKTSEATDTQYF.

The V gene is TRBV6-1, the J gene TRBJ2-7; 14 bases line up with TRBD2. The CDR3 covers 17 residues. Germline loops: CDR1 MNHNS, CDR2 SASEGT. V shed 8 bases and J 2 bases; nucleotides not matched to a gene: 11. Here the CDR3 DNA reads TGTGCCAGCGGCCCTGGGACTAGCGGGAGTTTGACCTACGAGCAGTACTTC. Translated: CASGPGTSGSLTYEQYF.

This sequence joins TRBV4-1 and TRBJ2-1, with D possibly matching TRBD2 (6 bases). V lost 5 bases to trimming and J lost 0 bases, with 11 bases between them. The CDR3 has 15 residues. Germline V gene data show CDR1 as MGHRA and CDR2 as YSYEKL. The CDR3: CASSGRGISYNEQFF. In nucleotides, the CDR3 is TGCGCCAGCAGCGGTCGGGGGATCTCCTACAATGAGCAGTTCTTC.

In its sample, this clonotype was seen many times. The CDR3: CASSQEKNRGNQPQHF. For the CDR3, the DNA is TGTGCCAGCAGCCAAGAGAAGAACAGGGGCAATCAGCCCCAGCATTTT. The chain is built from TRBV4-2 and TRBJ1-5; a possible D gene is TRBD1 (6 bases). V shed 0 bases and J shed 2 bases, with 11 bases lying between them. Germline loops: CDR1 LGHNA, CDR2 YNFKEQ. This CDR3 has 16 residues.

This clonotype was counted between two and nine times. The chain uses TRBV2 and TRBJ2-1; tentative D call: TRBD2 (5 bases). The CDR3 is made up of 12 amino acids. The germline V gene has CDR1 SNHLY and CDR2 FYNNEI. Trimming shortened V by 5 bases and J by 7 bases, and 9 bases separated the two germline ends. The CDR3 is CASSTRRNEQFF. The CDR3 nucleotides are TGTGCCAGCAGTACTAGGAGGAATGAGCAGTTCTTC.

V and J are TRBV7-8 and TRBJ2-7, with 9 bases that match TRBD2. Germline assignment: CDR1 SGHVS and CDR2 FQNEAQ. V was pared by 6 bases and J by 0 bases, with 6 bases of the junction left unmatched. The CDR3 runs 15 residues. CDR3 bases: TGTGCCAGCAGTGACCGACTAGCGGTCTCCTACGAGCAGTACTTC. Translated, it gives CASSDRLAVSYEQYF.

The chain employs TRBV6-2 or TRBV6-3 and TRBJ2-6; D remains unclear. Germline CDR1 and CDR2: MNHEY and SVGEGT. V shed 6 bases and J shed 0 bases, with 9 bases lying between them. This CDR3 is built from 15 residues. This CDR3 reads CASRQRYSGANVLTF. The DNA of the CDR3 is TGTGCCAGCAGACAACGGTACTCTGGGGCCAACGTCCTGACTTTC.

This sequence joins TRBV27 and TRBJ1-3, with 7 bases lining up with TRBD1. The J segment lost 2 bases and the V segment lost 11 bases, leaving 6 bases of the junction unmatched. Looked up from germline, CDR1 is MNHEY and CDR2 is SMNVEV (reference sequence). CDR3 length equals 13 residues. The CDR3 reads CAPVGGPGNTIYF. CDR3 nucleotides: TGTGCCCCCGTAGGGGGCCCTGGAAACACCATATATTTT.

CDR3 loop: CASSVIGTDGEETQYF. CDR3 nucleotides: TGTGCCAGCAGTGTGATTGGGACAGACGGAGAAGAGACCCAGTACTTC. The rearrangement links TRBV25-1 to TRBJ2-5; 7 bases agree with TRBD1. With 4 bases clipped from V and 3 bases from J, the junction kept 11 bases outside the gene matches. The CDR3 loop spans 16 amino acids. Per germline, CDR1 MGHDK and CDR2 SYGVNS. Together with reference TRBV25-1 and TRBJ2-5, the CDR3 gives the full variable domain: EADIYQTPRYLVIGTGKKITLECSQTMGHDKMYWYQQDPGMELHLIHYSYGVNSTEKGDLSSESTVSRIRTEHFPLTLESARPSHTSQYLCASSVIGTDGEETQYFGPGTRLLVL.

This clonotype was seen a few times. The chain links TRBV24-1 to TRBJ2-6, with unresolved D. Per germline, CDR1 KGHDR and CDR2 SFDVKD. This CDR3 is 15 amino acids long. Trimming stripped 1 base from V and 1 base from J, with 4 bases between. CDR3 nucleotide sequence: TGTGCCACCAGTGATTTCAAATCTGGGGCCAACGTCCTGACTTTC. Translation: CATSDFKSGANVLTF.